Listed below are T cell receptor beta chains from one sample, sequenced in a study of blood T cell repertoires in COVID-19. Here immunoSEQ multiplex PCR was the method, and the copy in TCRdb shows in-frame clones only, minus some. The sample has 150,000 or so clones, nearly 85% seen once. The sequencing input was peripheral blood. The receptors shown here come from a human donor in a cohort sampled during active COVID-19. Each CDR3 is given with its conserved first and last residue. D genes are given only for firm matches. Clone sizes are given selectively: once, few, many, or a class where the clone is expanded.

d_call: TRBD1; v_call: TRBV4-2; clone_size: -; j_call: TRBJ1-3; cdr3_aa: CASSQSGQVGNTIYF; cdr3_nt: TGTGCCAGCAGCCAATCGGGACAGGTGGGAAACACCATATATTTT
d_call: -; v_call: TRBV7-2; clone_size: -; j_call: TRBJ1-2; cdr3_aa: CASSLAGGYGYTF; cdr3_nt: TGTGCCAGCAGCTTAGCAGGGGGCTATGGCTACACCTTC
d_call: TRBD1; v_call: TRBV7-9; clone_size: -; j_call: TRBJ1-2; cdr3_aa: CASSLEFPGTAKGYGYTF; cdr3_nt: TGTGCCAGCAGCTTAGAGTTCCCCGGGACAGCCAAGGGCTATGGCTACACCTTC
d_call: -; v_call: TRBV6-5; clone_size: -; j_call: TRBJ2-1; cdr3_aa: CASRLNNEQFF; cdr3_nt: TGTGCCAGCAGGCTAAACAATGAGCAGTTCTTC
d_call: TRBD1; v_call: TRBV11-3; clone_size: -; j_call: TRBJ2-7; cdr3_aa: CASSSRQGASEQYF; cdr3_nt: TGTGCCAGCAGCTCACGACAGGGGGCATCCGAGCAGTACTTC
d_call: TRBD2; v_call: TRBV5-4; clone_size: -; j_call: TRBJ2-2; cdr3_aa: CASSEAGANTGELFF; cdr3_nt: TGTGCCAGCAGCGAAGCGGGAGCGAACACCGGGGAGCTGTTTTTT
d_call: TRBD1; v_call: TRBV19; clone_size: -; j_call: TRBJ1-2; cdr3_aa: CASQGGTNYGYTF; cdr3_nt: TGTGCCAGCCAGGGGGGAACTAACTATGGCTACACCTTC
d_call: TRBD2; v_call: TRBV4-2; clone_size: -; j_call: TRBJ2-2; cdr3_aa: CASRPTSGNTGELFF; cdr3_nt: TGTGCCAGCAGACCGACTAGCGGCAACACCGGGGAGCTGTTTTTT
d_call: TRBD1; v_call: TRBV12-3/TRBV12-4; clone_size: -; j_call: TRBJ1-1; cdr3_aa: CASQSGTGAEAFF; cdr3_nt: TGTGCCAGCCAATCCGGGACAGGGGCTGAAGCTTTCTTT
d_call: -; v_call: TRBV4-1; clone_size: -; j_call: TRBJ1-2; cdr3_aa: CASSQDRDGYGYTF; cdr3_nt: TGCGCCAGCAGCCAAGACAGGGATGGTTATGGCTACACCTTC
d_call: -; v_call: TRBV4-3; clone_size: once; j_call: TRBJ1-1; cdr3_aa: CASSLEGREAFF; cdr3_nt: TGCGCCAGCAGCCTCGAGGGCAGGGAAGCTTTCTTT
d_call: -; v_call: TRBV30; clone_size: few; j_call: TRBJ1-1; cdr3_aa: CAWSGTERAFF; cdr3_nt: TGTGCCTGGAGTGGGACAGAAAGAGCTTTCTTT
d_call: TRBD1; v_call: TRBV9; clone_size: -; j_call: TRBJ1-1; cdr3_aa: CASSRTGMNTEAFF; cdr3_nt: TGTGCCAGCTCCCGGACAGGAATGAACACTGAAGCTTTCTTT
d_call: -; v_call: TRBV4-1; clone_size: -; j_call: TRBJ1-2; cdr3_aa: CASSQFTGILYGYTF; cdr3_nt: TGCGCCAGCAGCCAATTCACAGGGATACTCTATGGCTACACCTTC
d_call: TRBD1; v_call: TRBV7-2; clone_size: -; j_call: TRBJ1-3; cdr3_aa: CASSFFTGAGNTIYF; cdr3_nt: TGTGCCAGCAGCTTCTTTACAGGGGCTGGAAACACCATATATTTT
d_call: -; v_call: TRBV9; clone_size: -; j_call: TRBJ2-2; cdr3_aa: CASSVGGVTGELFF; cdr3_nt: TGTGCCAGCAGCGTAGGGGGGGTTACCGGGGAGCTGTTTTTT
d_call: -; v_call: TRBV5-1; clone_size: -; j_call: TRBJ1-4; cdr3_aa: CASSPDTMKRKLFF; cdr3_nt: TGCGCCAGCAGCCCCGACACAATGAAGAGAAAACTGTTTTTT
d_call: -; v_call: TRBV5-1; clone_size: -; j_call: TRBJ1-3; cdr3_aa: CASSLVGARSGNTIYF; cdr3_nt: TGCGCCAGCAGCTTGGTAGGGGCCCGCTCTGGAAACACCATATATTTT